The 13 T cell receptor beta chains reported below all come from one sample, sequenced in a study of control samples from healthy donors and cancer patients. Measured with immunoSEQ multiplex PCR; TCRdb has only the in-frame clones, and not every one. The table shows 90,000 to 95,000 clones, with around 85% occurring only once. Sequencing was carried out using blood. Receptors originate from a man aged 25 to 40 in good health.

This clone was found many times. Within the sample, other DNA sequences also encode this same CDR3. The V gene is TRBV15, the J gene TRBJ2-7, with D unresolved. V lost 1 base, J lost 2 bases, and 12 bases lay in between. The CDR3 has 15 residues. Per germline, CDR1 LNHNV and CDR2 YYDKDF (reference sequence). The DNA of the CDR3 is TGTGCCACCAGCAGAGGAGCAGGCCAGCCCTACGAGCAGTACTTC. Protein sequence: CATSRGAGQPYEQYF. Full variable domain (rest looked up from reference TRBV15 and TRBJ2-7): DAMVIQNPRYQVTQFGKPVTLSCSQTLNHNVMYWYQQKSSQAPKLLFHYYDKDFNNEADTPDNFQSRRPNTSFCFLDIRSPGLGDTAMYLCATSRGAGQPYEQYFGPGTRLTVT.

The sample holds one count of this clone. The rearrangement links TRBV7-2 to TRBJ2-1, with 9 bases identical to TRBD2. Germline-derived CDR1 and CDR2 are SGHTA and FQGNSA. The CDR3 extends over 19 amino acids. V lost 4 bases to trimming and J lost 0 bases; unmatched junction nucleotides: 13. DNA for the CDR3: TGTGCCAGCAGCTCCCCTCGGGGTAGCGGGGGAAGCTCCTACAATGAGCAGTTCTTC. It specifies CASSSPRGSGGSSYNEQFF.

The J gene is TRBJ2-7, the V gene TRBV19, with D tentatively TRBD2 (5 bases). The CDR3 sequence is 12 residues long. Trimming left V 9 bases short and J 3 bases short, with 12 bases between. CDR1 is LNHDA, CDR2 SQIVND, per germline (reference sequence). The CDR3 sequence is CASGGLNYEQYF. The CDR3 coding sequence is TGTGCCAGCGGAGGACTGAACTACGAGCAGTACTTC.

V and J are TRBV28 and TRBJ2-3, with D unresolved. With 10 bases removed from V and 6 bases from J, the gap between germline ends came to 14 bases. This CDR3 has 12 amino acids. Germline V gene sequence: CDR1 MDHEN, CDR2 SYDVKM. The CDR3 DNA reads TGTGCCACTTCCTCCTCTTCGGATACGCAGTATTTT. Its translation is CATSSSSDTQYF.

The CDR3 DNA reads as TGTGCCAGCAGGGGACGTGGGGGGAATGAAAAACTGTTTTTT. This codes for CASRGRGGNEKLFF. This chain links TRBV14 with TRBJ1-4, with D tentatively TRBD1 (5 bases). Germline V CDR1 and CDR2: SGHDN, FVKESK. The V end was cut by 6 bases, the J end by 5 bases, with 13 bases between. The CDR3 totals 14 residues.

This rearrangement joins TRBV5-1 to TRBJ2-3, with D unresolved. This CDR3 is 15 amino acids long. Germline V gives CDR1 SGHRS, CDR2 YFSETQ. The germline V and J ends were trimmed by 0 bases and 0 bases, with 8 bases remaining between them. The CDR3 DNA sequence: TGCGCCAGCAGCTTGGAGGGCGGTAGCACAGATACGCAGTATTTT. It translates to CASSLEGGSTDTQYF.

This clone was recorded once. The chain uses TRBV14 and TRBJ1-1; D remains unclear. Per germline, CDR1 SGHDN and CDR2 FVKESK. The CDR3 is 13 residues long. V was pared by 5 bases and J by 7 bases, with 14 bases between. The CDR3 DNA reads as TGTGCCAGCAGCTACGACACCGGAGGTGAAGCTTTCTTT. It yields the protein CASSYDTGGEAFF. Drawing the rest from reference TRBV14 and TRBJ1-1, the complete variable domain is EAGVTQFPSHSVIEKGQTVTLRCDPISGHDNLYWYRRVMGKEIKFLLHFVKESKQDESGMPNNRFLAERTGGTYSTLKVQPAELEDSGVYFCASSYDTGGEAFFGQGTRLTVV.

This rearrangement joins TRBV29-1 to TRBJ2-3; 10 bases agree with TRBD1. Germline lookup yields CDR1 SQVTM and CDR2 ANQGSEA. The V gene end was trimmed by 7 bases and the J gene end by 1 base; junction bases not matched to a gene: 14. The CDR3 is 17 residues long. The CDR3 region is CSAGGQGGTFRTDTQYF. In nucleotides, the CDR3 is TGCAGCGCCGGCGGACAGGGGGGTACGTTTCGCACAGATACGCAGTATTTT.

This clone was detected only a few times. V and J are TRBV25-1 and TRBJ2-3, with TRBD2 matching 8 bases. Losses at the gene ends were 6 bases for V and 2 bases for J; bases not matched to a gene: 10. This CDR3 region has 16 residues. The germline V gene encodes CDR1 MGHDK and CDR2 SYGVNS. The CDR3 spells CASSLRGAAITDTQYF. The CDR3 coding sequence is TGTGCCAGCAGCCTGCGGGGGGCGGCCATCACAGATACGCAGTATTTT.

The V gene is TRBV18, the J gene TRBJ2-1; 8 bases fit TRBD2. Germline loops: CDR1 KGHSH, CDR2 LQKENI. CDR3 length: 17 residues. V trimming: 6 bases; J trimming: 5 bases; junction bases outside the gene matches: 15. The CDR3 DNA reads TGTGCCAGCTCCCCTAACCCGGGACTAGGGACGGACAATGAGCAGTTCTTC. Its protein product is CASSPNPGLGTDNEQFF. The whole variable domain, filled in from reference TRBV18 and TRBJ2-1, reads NAGVMQNPRHLVRRRGQEARLRCSPMKGHSHVYWYRQLPEEGLKFMVYLQKENIIDESGMPKERFSAEFPKEGPSILRIQQVVRGDSAAYFCASSPNPGLGTDNEQFFGPGTRLTVL.

The CDR3 loop reads CAGGTGKSGELFF. The CDR3 nucleotides read TGTGCCGGGGGGACAGGGAAATCCGGGGAGCTGTTTTTT. The chain combines TRBV7-6 with TRBJ2-2, with TRBD1 matching over 9 bases. The CDR3 runs to 13 residues. V dropped 11 bases and J dropped 6; count of bases not matched to a gene: 7. Germline CDR1 is SGHVS and CDR2 is FNYEAQ. The whole variable domain, filled in from reference TRBV7-6 and TRBJ2-2, reads GAGVSQSPRYKVTKRGQDVALRCDPISGHVSLYWYRQALGQGPEFLTYFNYEAQQDKSGLPNDRFSAERPEGSISTLTIQRTEQRDSAMYRCAGGTGKSGELFFGEGSRLTVL.

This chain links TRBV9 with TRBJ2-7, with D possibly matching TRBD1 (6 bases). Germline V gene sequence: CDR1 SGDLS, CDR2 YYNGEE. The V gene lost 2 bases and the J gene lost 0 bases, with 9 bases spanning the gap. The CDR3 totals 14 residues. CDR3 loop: CASSVQGLSYEQYF. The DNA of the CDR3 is TGTGCCAGCAGCGTTCAGGGGCTCTCCTACGAGCAGTACTTC.

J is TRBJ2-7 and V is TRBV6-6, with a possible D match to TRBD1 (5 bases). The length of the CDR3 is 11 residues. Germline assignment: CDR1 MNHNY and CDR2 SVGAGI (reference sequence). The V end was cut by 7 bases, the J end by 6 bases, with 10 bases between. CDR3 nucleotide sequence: TGTGCCAGCACCTGGGGCAGCGAGCAGTACTTC. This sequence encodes CASTWGSEQYF.